This is a list of T cell receptor beta chains from one sample in a study of CD8 T cells in Susac syndrome. TCRdb used MiXCR to reprocess the immunoSEQ multiplex PCR reads, holding one entry per CDR3 protein. The sample has around 190,000 distinct CDR3 sequences, around 94% seen once. Material: CD4+ T cells from PBMCs. The receptors stem from a human donor with Susac syndrome. The CDR3 runs from the conserved cysteine through the conserved F or W. Each record gives: V gene, CDR3 length, J gene, CDR3 protein.

v_call: TRBV7-2
cdr3_length: 11
j_call: TRBJ2-7
cdr3_aa: CASSALREQYF

v_call: TRBV10-3
cdr3_length: 15
j_call: TRBJ2-6
cdr3_aa: CAISSDRAGANVLTF

v_call: TRBV6-6
cdr3_length: 14
j_call: TRBJ1-5
cdr3_aa: CASSYTGGSQPQHF

v_call: TRBV5-6
cdr3_length: 15
j_call: TRBJ2-7
cdr3_aa: CASSFRRDRSYEQYF

v_call: TRBV30
cdr3_length: 17
j_call: TRBJ2-3
cdr3_aa: CAWSPSGGRDHGETQYF

v_call: TRBV5-4
cdr3_length: 16
j_call: TRBJ1-3
cdr3_aa: CASSYRSGNSGNTIYF

v_call: TRBV20-1
cdr3_length: 14
j_call: TRBJ1-6
cdr3_aa: CSAQQGPNNSPLHF

v_call: TRBV13
cdr3_length: 15
j_call: TRBJ2-3
cdr3_aa: CASSLIPTGTDTQYF

v_call: TRBV4-2
cdr3_length: 19
j_call: TRBJ2-3
cdr3_aa: CASSQQPHGDGGSTDTQYF

v_call: TRBV4-3
cdr3_length: 15
j_call: TRBJ1-4
cdr3_aa: CASSRDRVPNEKLFF

v_call: TRBV27
cdr3_length: 13
j_call: TRBJ2-7
cdr3_aa: CASSFRVFHEQYF

v_call: TRBV12-3/TRBV12-4
cdr3_length: 16
j_call: TRBJ2-3
cdr3_aa: CASLLPGRRPQGTQYF

v_call: TRBV9
cdr3_length: 13
j_call: TRBJ1-6
cdr3_aa: CASGSSSTQPLHF

v_call: TRBV18
cdr3_length: 16
j_call: TRBJ2-7
cdr3_aa: CASSPFEVSSGGEQYF

v_call: TRBV10-3
cdr3_length: 16
j_call: TRBJ2-3
cdr3_aa: CAISTGPGSGTDTQYF

v_call: TRBV4-3
cdr3_length: 16
j_call: TRBJ2-1
cdr3_aa: CASSQELPGVGNEQFF

v_call: TRBV11-2
cdr3_length: 11
j_call: TRBJ2-1
cdr3_aa: CASSEQVEQFF

v_call: TRBV5-1
cdr3_length: 16
j_call: TRBJ2-3
cdr3_aa: CASSPGLFASTDTQYF

v_call: TRBV30
cdr3_length: 11
j_call: TRBJ1-1
cdr3_aa: CAWIQTGEAFF

v_call: TRBV2
cdr3_length: 13
j_call: TRBJ2-7
cdr3_aa: CASSDRDRQLAKF

v_call: TRBV6-5
cdr3_length: 16
j_call: TRBJ2-3
cdr3_aa: CASSYSVSERSDTQYF

v_call: TRBV6-6
cdr3_length: 13
j_call: TRBJ2-1
cdr3_aa: CASSYRPDNEQFF

v_call: TRBV29-1
cdr3_length: 11
j_call: TRBJ1-2
cdr3_aa: CSVDDFYGYTF